This passage covers 6 T cell receptor beta chains from one sample sequenced in a study of shared T cell receptors in the human thymus. The protocol was immunoSEQ multiplex PCR, while the TCRdb copy is restricted to in-frame clones and leaves out a portion. The data contain some 720,000 clones, roughly 90% of them singletons. These data were also reused for a study on human thymus T cells.

The sequencing sample was made of thymocytes. The source of these receptors is a boy under two years old with a congenital heart defect.

This clone was observed once. This chain connects TRBV6-6 to TRBJ1-2; possibly TRBD1 for D (6 bases). The CDR3 loop spans 13 amino acids. Germline V gene data show CDR1 as MNHNY and CDR2 as SVGAGI (reference sequence). V lost 10 bases, J lost 7 bases, and 19 bases lay in between. This chain's CDR3 is CATQCGGVCGYTF. The CDR3 DNA follows: TGTGCCACCCAATGCGGGGGCGTGTGTGGCTACACCTTC.

The chain is built from TRBV5-1 and TRBJ2-2; 13 positions agree with TRBD2. With 3 bases clipped from V and 7 bases from J, the junction kept 9 bases outside the gene matches. The CDR3 runs to 17 residues. CDR1 is SGHRS, CDR2 YFSETQ, per germline. CDR3 nucleotide sequence: TGCGCCAGCAGCTCGGATACTAGCGGGAGGGCCGACGGGGAGCTGTTTTTT. Its translation is CASSSDTSGRADGELFF.

This chain joins TRBV4-1 and TRBJ2-1; 10 bases align to TRBD2. The CDR3 runs 18 residues. The V gene's germline CDR1 is MGHRA and CDR2 YSYEKL. The V segment lost 0 bases and the J segment 0 bases; nucleotides outside the gene matches: 5. This chain's CDR3 is CASSQEMVAGGSYNEQFF. Written as DNA, the CDR3 is TGCGCCAGCAGCCAAGAGATGGTAGCGGGAGGCTCCTACAATGAGCAGTTCTTC.

The chain has TRBV4-2 and TRBJ2-7; the D gene is possibly TRBD2 (6 bases). Deletions cut 0 bases from V and 0 bases from J, with 15 bases between. The CDR3 is 17 amino acids. Germline CDR1 LGHNA, CDR2 YNFKEQ. CDR3 coding DNA: TGTGCCAGCAGCCAAGACGGACGCGGGGTCTTCTCCTACGAGCAGTACTTC. Protein: CASSQDGRGVFSYEQYF.

V usage is TRBV12-5 and J usage is TRBJ2-7; D is perhaps TRBD1 (5 bases). This CDR3 has 16 residues. Trimming took 3 bases from V and 0 from J, leaving 15 bases between them. Germline-derived CDR1 and CDR2 are LGHNT and FRNRAP. The CDR3 here is CASGFGAVNGSYEQYF. The CDR3 DNA follows: TGTGCTAGTGGTTTTGGGGCAGTGAACGGCTCCTACGAGCAGTACTTC.

The J gene is TRBJ2-5, the V gene TRBV11-2; 14 positions agree with TRBD2. Per germline, CDR1 SGHAT and CDR2 FQNNGV. Germline trimming cut 5 bases from V and 5 bases from J; bases unmatched to any gene: 7. The CDR3 has 16 residues. In DNA form, the CDR3 reads TGTGCCAGCAGCGAAAGACTAGCGGGAGGGTCGGAGACCCAGTACTTC. Its translation is CASSERLAGGSETQYF.